Listed below are T cell receptor beta chains from one sample, sequenced in a study of shared clonotypes between healthy human individuals. Sequencing was performed with immunoSEQ multiplex PCR; in TCRdb, only in-frame clones are kept and a portion is missing. The table has about 490,000 clones, around 80% seen once; the top ten hold approximately 12%. Sample: PBMCs. The receptor set was obtained from a woman aged 40 to 50 in good health. Some clones in this sample may be carry-over from other donors' samples. Each CDR3 is given with its conserved first and last residue. Each record gives: D gene, V gene, J gene, clone size, CDR3 DNA, CDR3 protein. A D gene is named only where the DNA matches it firmly. Size is omitted from some rows. Given values are once, few, many or a class for expanded clones.

.,TRBV4-2,TRBJ1-6,few,TGTGCCAGCAGCCAAGACCCAGGGCCGGATTCACCCCTCCACTTT,CASSQDPGPDSPLHF
TRBD1,TRBV2,TRBJ1-4,.,TGTGCCAGCAAGAACAGGGGCTCCGAAAAACTGTTTTTT,CASKNRGSEKLFF
TRBD1,TRBV29-1,TRBJ2-7,.,TGCAGCGTAACGGGACAGGGGGCCGTCGAGCAGTACTTC,CSVTGQGAVEQYF
.,TRBV15,TRBJ1-4,.,TGTGCCACCAGCAGGGGTGAAAAACTGTTTTTT,CATSRGEKLFF
.,TRBV18,TRBJ2-2,.,TGTGCCAGCTCACCACTACCAGGGACCGGGGAGCTGTTTTTT,CASSPLPGTGELFF
.,TRBV19,TRBJ2-1,many,TGTGCCAGTAGTCCTCCCTTAAATAGGGAGGCCTACAATGAGCAGTTCTTC,CASSPPLNREAYNEQFF
.,TRBV5-1,TRBJ2-3,.,TGCGCCAGCAGCGGCGAGGGCGCAGATACGCAGTATTTT,CASSGEGADTQYF
.,TRBV2,TRBJ2-3,once,TGTGCCAGCAGTCAGGGCGATACGCAGTATTTT,CASSQGDTQYF
TRBD1,TRBV30,TRBJ2-1,.,TGTGCCTGGAGACCTCATGGACAGGTCCCTTACAATGAGCAGTTCTTC,CAWRPHGQVPYNEQFF
TRBD2,TRBV2,TRBJ2-1,.,TGTGCCAGCAGGGGACTAGCGGGGCCCTACAATGAGCAGTTCTTC,CASRGLAGPYNEQFF
.,TRBV27,TRBJ1-5,.,TGTGCCAGCAGGCCCAGAGGCAATCAGCCCCAGCATTTT,CASRPRGNQPQHF
TRBD2,TRBV5-4,TRBJ2-7,.,TGTGCCAGCAGCAGCGGGAGGGTATACGAGCAGTACTTC,CASSSGRVYEQYF
TRBD1,TRBV7-2,TRBJ1-3,many,TGTGCCAGCAGTTTTACGACAGGGGCTGGAAACACCATATATTTT,CASSFTTGAGNTIYF
.,TRBV6-5,TRBJ2-6,.,TGTGCCAGCAGTTCGGCGGGCTCTGGGGCCAACGTCCTGACTTTC,CASSSAGSGANVLTF
.,TRBV5-6,TRBJ2-7,.,TGTGCCAGCAGCTTGTGGTCCGACTACGAGCAGTACTTC,CASSLWSDYEQYF
.,TRBV7-2,TRBJ1-5,.,TGTGCCAGCAGCTTATGGGCGTCTATCAATCAGCCCCAGCATTTT,CASSLWASINQPQHF
.,TRBV27,TRBJ1-4,.,TGTGCCAGCAGCCGCGGGGGGGCTAATGAAAAACTGTTTTTT,CASSRGGANEKLFF
TRBD2,TRBV27,TRBJ2-7,once,TGTGCCAGCAGTTCAAGACTAGCGGGGTCGAGGCAGTACTTC,CASSSRLAGSRQYF
.,TRBV4-1,TRBJ1-4,.,TGCGCCAGCAGGGGGCTTGGTAATGAAAAACTGTTTTTT,CASRGLGNEKLFF
TRBD2,TRBV29-1,TRBJ2-5,.,TGCAGCGTAGAGCGGGAGCCCCAGTACTTC,CSVEREPQYF
.,TRBV28,TRBJ2-7,.,TGTGCCAGCACCCAGAGTAGGGGTGGCTACGAGCAGTACTTC,CASTQSRGGYEQYF